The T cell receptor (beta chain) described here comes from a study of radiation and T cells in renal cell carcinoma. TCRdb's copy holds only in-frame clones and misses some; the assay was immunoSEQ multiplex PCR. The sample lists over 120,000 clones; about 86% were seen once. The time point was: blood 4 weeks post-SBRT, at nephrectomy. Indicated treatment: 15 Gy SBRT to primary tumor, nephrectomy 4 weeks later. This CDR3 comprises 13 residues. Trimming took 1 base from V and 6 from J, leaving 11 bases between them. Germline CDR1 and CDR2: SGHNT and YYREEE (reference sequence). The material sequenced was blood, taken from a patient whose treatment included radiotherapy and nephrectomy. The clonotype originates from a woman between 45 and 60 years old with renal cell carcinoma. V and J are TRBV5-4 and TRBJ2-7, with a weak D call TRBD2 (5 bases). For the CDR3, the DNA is TGTGCCAGCAGCTTGATCACAGAGGGCGAGCAGTACTTC. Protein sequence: CASSLITEGEQYF.